Below, one T cell receptor (beta chain) is given with its context. This entry is derived from a study of shared clonotypes between healthy human individuals. Study as a whole: CD4 naive and CD4 memory each took three plates per donor, while CD8 naive took two and CD8 memory one.

Only in-frame clones appear in the TCRdb table, and some are missing; sequencing was by immunoSEQ multiplex PCR. The profile shows around 1.5 million clones, approximately 98% of them singletons. CDR1 and CDR2 from the germline V gene are SGHNT and YYREEE (reference sequence). The CDR3 covers 17 residues. V gave up 0 bases and J gave up 0 bases; unmatched junction bases: 6. Sequencing was performed on naive CD4+ T cells sorted from blood. Subset specified: CD45RA+ positively selected. The receptor was isolated from a man in his thirties or forties in good health. This chain links TRBV5-4 with TRBJ2-1; 7 bases fit TRBD1. The CDR3: CASSLGDRASSYNEQFF. DNA of the CDR3: TGTGCCAGCAGCTTGGGTGACAGGGCCAGCTCCTACAATGAGCAGTTCTTC.